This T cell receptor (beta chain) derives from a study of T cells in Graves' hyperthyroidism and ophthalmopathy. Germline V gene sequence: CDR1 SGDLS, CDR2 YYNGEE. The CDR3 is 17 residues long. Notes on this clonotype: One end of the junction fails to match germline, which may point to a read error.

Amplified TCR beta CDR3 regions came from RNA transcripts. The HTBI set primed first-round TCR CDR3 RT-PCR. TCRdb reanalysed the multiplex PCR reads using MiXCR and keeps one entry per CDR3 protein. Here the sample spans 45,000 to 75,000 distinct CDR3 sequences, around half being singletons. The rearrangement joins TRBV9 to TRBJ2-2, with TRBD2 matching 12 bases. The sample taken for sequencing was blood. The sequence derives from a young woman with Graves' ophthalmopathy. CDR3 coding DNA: TGTGCCAGCGGCGTACGGAGGACTAGCGGGGACACCGGGGAGCTGTTTTTT. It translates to CASGVRRTSGDTGELFF.